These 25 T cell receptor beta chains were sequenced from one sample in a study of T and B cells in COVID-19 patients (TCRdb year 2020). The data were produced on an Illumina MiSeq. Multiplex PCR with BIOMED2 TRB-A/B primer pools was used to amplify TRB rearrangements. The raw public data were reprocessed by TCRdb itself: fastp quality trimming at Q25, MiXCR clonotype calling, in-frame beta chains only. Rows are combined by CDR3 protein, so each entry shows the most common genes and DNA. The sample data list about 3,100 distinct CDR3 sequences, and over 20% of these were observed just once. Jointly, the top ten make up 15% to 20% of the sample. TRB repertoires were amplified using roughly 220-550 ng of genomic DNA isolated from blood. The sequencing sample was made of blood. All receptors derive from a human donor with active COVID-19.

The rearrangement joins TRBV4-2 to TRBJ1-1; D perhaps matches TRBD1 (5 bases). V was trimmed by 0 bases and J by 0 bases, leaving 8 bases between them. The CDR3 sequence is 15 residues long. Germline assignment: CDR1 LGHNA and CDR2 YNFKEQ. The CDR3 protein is CASSQETGMNTEAFF. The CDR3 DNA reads TGTGCCAGCAGCCAAGAAACAGGTATGAACACTGAAGCTTTCTTT.

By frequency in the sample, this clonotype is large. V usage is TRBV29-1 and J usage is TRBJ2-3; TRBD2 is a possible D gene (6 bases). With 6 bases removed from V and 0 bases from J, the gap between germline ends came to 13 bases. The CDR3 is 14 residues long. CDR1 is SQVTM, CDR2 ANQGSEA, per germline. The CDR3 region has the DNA TGCAGCGTCGTTGCCAGCGGGAGCACAGATACGCAGTATTTT. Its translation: CSVVASGSTDTQYF.

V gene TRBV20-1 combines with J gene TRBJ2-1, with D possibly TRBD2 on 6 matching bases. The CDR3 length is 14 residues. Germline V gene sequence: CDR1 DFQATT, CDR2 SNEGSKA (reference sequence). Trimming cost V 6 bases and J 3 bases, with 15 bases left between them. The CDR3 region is CSAGLANLYNEQFF. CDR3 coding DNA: TGCAGTGCCGGGCTAGCGAATCTCTACAATGAGCAGTTCTTC.

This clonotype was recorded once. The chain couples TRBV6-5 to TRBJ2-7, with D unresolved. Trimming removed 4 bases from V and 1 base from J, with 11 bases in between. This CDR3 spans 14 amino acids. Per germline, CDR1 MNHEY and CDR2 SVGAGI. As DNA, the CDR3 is TGTGCCAGCAGTTTAACCCCAGCTTCCTACGAGCAGTACTTC. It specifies CASSLTPASYEQYF.

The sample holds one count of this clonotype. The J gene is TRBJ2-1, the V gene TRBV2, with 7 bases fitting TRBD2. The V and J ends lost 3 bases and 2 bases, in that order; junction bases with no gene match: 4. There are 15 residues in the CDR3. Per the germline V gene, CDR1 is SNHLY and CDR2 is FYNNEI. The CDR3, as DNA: TGTGCCAGCAGTGACCGCGGGAGTACCTACAATGAGCAGTTCTTC. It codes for CASSDRGSTYNEQFF.

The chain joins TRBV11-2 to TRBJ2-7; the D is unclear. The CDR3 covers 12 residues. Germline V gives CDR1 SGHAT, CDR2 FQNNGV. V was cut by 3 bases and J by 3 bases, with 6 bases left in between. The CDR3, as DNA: TGTGCCAGCAGCTTGAGCCACTACGAGCAGTACTTC. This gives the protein CASSLSHYEQYF.

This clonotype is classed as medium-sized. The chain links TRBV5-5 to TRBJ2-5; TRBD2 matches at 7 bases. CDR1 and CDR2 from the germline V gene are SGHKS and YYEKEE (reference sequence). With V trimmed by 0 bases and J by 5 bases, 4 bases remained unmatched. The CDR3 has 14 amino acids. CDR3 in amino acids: CASSLEGGRETQYF. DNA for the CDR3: TGTGCCAGCAGCTTGGAGGGAGGGCGGGAGACCCAGTACTTC.

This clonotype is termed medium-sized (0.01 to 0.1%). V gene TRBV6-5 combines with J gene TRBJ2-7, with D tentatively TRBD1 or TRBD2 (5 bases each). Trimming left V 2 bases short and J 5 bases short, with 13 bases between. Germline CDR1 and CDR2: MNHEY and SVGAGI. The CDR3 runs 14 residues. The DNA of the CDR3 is TGTGCCAGCAGTTACGAGGGGTGGGGTGACGAGCAGTACTTC. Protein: CASSYEGWGDEQYF.

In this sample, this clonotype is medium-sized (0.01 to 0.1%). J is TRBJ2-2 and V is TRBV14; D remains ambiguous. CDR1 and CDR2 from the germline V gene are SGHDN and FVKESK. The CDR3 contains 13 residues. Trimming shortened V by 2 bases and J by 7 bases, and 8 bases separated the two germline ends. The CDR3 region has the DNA TGTGCCAGCAGCCAAAGGCGAGGCGGGGAGCTGTTTTTT. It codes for CASSQRRGGELFF.

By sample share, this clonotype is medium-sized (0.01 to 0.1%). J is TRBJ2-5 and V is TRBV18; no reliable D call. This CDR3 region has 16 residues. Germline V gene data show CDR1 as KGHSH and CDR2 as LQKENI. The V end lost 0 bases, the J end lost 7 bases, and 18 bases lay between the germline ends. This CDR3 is CASSPPRTSQYWTQYF. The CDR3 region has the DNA TGTGCCAGCTCACCACCCCGGACCTCCCAGTATTGGACCCAGTACTTC.

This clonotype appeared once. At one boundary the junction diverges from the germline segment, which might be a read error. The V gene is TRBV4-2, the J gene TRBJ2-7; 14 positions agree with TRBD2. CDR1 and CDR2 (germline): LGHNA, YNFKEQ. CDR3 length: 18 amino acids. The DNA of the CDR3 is TGCGTCAGCAGCCAAGCGATTCCCGGGACTAGCGGGAGCTACGAGCAGTACTTC. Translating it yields CVSSQAIPGTSGSYEQYF.

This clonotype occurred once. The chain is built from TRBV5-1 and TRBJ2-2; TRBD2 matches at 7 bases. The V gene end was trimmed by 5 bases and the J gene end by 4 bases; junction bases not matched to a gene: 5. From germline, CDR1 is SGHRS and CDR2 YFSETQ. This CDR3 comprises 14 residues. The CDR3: CASSRGEFTGELFF. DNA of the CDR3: TGCGCCAGCAGTCGGGGGGAGTTCACCGGGGAGCTGTTTTTT.

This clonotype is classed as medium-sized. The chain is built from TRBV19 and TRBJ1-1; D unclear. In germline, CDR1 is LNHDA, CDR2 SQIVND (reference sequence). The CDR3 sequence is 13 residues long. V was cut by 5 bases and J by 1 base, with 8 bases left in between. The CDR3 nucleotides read TGTGCCAGTAGTTTTGTTTGGAACACTGAAGCTTTCTTT. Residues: CASSFVWNTEAFF.

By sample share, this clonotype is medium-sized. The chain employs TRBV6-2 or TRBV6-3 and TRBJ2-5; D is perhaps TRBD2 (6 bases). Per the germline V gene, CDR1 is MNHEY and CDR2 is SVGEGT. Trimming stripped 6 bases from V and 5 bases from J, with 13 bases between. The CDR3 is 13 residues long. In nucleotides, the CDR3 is TGTGCCAGCAGATTGACTAGTGTGGAGACCCAGTACTTC. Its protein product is CASRLTSVETQYF.

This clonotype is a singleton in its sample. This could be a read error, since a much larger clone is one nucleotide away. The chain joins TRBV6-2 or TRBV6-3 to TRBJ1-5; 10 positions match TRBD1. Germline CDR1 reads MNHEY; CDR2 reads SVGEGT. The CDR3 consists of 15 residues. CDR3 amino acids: CTSSPGTGVDQPQHF. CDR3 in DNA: TGTACCAGCAGCCCCGGGACAGGGGTGGATCAGCCCCAGCATTTT.

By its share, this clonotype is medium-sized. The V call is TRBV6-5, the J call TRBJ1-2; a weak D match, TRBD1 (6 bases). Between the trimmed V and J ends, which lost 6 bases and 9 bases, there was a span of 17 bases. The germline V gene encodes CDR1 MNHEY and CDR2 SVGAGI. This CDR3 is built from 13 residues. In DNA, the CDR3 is TGTGCCAGCAGGAACCCGGACAGTAATAGCTACACCTTC. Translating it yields CASRNPDSNSYTF.

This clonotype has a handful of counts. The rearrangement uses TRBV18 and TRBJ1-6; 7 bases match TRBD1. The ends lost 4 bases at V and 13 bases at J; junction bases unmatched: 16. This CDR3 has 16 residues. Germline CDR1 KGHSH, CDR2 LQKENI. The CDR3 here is CASSLGHTGVADPLHF. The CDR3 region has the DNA TGTGCCAGCTCACTCGGTCATACAGGGGTTGCGGACCCCCTCCACTTT.

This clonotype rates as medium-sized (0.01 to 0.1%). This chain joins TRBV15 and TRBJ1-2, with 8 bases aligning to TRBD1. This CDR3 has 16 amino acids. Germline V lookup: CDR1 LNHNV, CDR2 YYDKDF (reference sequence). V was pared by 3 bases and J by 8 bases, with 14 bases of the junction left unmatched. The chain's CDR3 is CATSSWGQVPPYGYTF. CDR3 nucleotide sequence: TGTGCCACCAGCAGCTGGGGACAGGTTCCCCCCTACGGCTACACCTTC.

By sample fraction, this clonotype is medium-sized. The CDR3 bases are TGCAGCGTAGGTTTCAGCGGGAGGGCTCGAGGCGAGCAGTACTTC. It codes for CSVGFSGRARGEQYF. The V gene is TRBV29-1, the J gene TRBJ2-7; 10 positions match TRBD2. CDR1 and CDR2 (germline): SQVTM, ANQGSEA. There are 15 residues in the CDR3. Germline trimming cut 6 bases from V and 6 bases from J; bases unmatched to any gene: 14.

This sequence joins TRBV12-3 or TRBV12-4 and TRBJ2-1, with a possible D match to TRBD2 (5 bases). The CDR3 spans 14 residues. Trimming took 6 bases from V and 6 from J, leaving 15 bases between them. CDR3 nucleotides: TGTGCCAGCAGCCTTTCGGGGAGTTCCAATGAGCAGTTCTTC. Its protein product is CASSLSGSSNEQFF.

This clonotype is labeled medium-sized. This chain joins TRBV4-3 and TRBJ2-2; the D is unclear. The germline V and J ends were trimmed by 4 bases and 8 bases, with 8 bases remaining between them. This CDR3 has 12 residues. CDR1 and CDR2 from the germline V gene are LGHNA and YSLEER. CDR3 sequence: CASSRTVGELFF. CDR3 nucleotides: TGCGCCAGCAGCCGAACGGTAGGGGAGCTGTTTTTT.

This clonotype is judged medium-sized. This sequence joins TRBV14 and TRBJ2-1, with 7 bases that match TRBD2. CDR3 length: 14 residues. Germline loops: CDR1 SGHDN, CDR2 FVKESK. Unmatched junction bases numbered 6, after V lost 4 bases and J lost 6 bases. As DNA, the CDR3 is TGTGCCAGCAGCCCTTTAGGGAGGGGCAATGAGCAGTTCTTC. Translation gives CASSPLGRGNEQFF.

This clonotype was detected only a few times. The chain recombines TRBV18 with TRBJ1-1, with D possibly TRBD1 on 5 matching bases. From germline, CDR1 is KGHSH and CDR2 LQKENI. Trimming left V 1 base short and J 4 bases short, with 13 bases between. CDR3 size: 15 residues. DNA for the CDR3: TGTGCCAGCTCACCACGGCCGGGACGGGGCACTGAAGCTTTCTTT. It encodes CASSPRPGRGTEAFF.

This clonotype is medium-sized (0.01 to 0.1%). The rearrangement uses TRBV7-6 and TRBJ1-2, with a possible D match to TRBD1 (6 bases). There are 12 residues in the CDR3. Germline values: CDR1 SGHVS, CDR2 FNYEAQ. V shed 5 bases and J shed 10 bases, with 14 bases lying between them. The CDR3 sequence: CASSAQGRVYTF. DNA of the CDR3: TGTGCCAGCAGCGCACAGGGACGGGTCTACACCTTC. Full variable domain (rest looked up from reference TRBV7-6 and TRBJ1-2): GAGVSQSPRYKVTKRGQDVALRCDPISGHVSLYWYRQALGQGPEFLTYFNYEAQQDKSGLPNDRFSAERPEGSISTLTIQRTEQRDSAMYRCASSAQGRVYTFGSGTRLTVV.

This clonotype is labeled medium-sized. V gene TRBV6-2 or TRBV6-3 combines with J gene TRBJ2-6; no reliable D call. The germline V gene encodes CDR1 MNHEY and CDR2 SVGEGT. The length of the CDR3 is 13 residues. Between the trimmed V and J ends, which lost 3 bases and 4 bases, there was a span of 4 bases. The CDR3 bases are TGTGCCAGCAGTTATGGCGGGGCCAACGTCCTGACTTTC. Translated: CASSYGGANVLTF.